A single sample is the source of the 16 T cell receptor beta chains below, sequenced in a study of blood T cell repertoires in COVID-19. Some clones are missing from TCRdb's copy, which holds only in-frame ones; the method was immunoSEQ multiplex PCR. The sample records 45,000 to 60,000 clones, 84% being singletons. Specimen: peripheral blood. The source of these receptors is a middle-aged man with acute or convalescent COVID-19.

The sample holds one count of this clone. The V call is TRBV13, the J call TRBJ1-1; D is uncertain. Looked up from germline, CDR1 is PRHDT and CDR2 is FYEKMQ (reference sequence). The V gene lost 0 bases and the J gene lost 5 bases, with 10 bases spanning the gap. The CDR3 contains 14 residues. This CDR3 reads CASSLGAEWTEAFF. CDR3 coding DNA: TGTGCCAGCAGCTTAGGAGCGGAATGGACTGAAGCTTTCTTT.

The genes are TRBV18 and TRBJ2-5; D may be TRBD2 (6 bases). Between the trimmed V and J ends, which lost 5 bases and 8 bases, there was a span of 21 bases. This CDR3 has 15 residues. CDR1 and CDR2 from the germline V gene are KGHSH and LQKENI. The CDR3: CASSALVAENPTQYF. CDR3 nucleotide sequence: TGTGCCAGCTCAGCCTTGGTAGCGGAGAACCCTACCCAGTACTTC.

The chain is built from TRBV6-5 and TRBJ2-1, with 7 bases aligning to TRBD2. J lost 7 bases, V lost 2 bases, and 2 bases had no gene match. Germline V gene lookup returns CDR1 MNHEY and CDR2 SVGAGI. The CDR3 is 13 amino acids. In DNA form, the CDR3 reads TGTGCCAGCAGTTACGGGGACTATAATGAGCAGTTCTTC. Its protein product is CASSYGDYNEQFF.

The chain couples TRBV11-3 to TRBJ1-1, with D uncertain. Germline lookup yields CDR1 SGHNT and CDR2 YENEEA. V lost 5 bases and J 0 bases, leaving 13 bases between the germline ends. This CDR3 region has 15 residues. The CDR3 DNA reads TGTGCCAGCAGCACGGGGAACCTAATGAACACTGAAGCTTTCTTT. It codes for CASSTGNLMNTEAFF.

This chain links TRBV5-1 with TRBJ2-7; possible D gene TRBD2, 5 bases. Germline CDR1 reads SGHRS; CDR2 reads YFSETQ. There are 14 residues in the CDR3. The ends were cut back, 4 bases at V and 3 bases at J, with 14 bases in the middle. CDR3: CASSLDIGIYEQYF. CDR3 sequence (DNA): TGCGCCAGCAGCCTTGATATCGGGATCTACGAGCAGTACTTC.

The J gene is TRBJ2-3, the V gene TRBV10-3, with 13 bases fitting TRBD2. The germline CDR1 and CDR2 sequences are ENHRY and SYGVKD. The CDR3 contains 14 residues. The trim removed 11 bases at V and 5 bases at J, leaving 7 bases unmatched. This chain's CDR3 is CASTSGGAGDTQYF. As DNA, the CDR3 is TGTGCCTCTACTAGCGGGGGGGCCGGAGATACGCAGTATTTT.

CDR3 region: CASSWGGDRSGNTIYF. Written as DNA, the CDR3 is TGTGCCAGCAGCTGGGGCGGGGATCGCTCTGGAAACACCATATATTTT. This sequence joins TRBV5-4 and TRBJ1-3, with TRBD1 as a possible D gene (5 bases). The length of the CDR3 is 16 residues. Trimming took 3 bases from V and 0 from J, leaving 13 bases between them. Per germline, CDR1 SGHNT and CDR2 YYREEE (reference sequence). The full variable domain, rest sourced from reference TRBV5-4 and TRBJ1-3, is ETGVTQSPTHLIKTRGQQVTLRCSSQSGHNTVSWYQQALGQGPQFIFQYYREEENGRGNFPPRFSGLQFPNYSSELNVNALELDDSALYLCASSWGGDRSGNTIYFGEGSWLTVV.

CDR3 DNA: TGTGCCACCAGCAGTCACCCCGACTCGGGGATTTATAGCAATCAGCCCCAGCATTTT. This sequence encodes CATSSHPDSGIYSNQPQHF. This chain connects TRBV15 to TRBJ1-5; D remains ambiguous. This CDR3 contains 19 residues. V lost 3 bases to trimming and J lost 0 bases, with 21 bases between them. Germline V gene lookup returns CDR1 LNHNV and CDR2 YYDKDF (reference sequence).

This chain uses TRBV9 with TRBJ2-1; TRBD2 matches 14 bases. With V trimmed by 0 bases and J by 5 bases, 4 bases remained unmatched. This CDR3 contains 17 residues. Germline lookup yields CDR1 SGDLS and CDR2 YYNGEE. The DNA for the CDR3 is TGTGCCAGCAGCGTAGATTGGGGACTAGCGGGAGACAATGAGCAGTTCTTC. It encodes CASSVDWGLAGDNEQFF. Full variable domain (remainder filled in from reference TRBV9 and TRBJ2-1): DSGVTQTPKHLITATGQRVTLRCSPRSGDLSVYWYQQSLDQGLQFLIQYYNGEERAKGNILERFSAQQFPDLHSELNLSSLELGDSALYFCASSVDWGLAGDNEQFFGPGTRLTVL.

The gene calls are TRBV13 and TRBJ2-3, with 7 bases that match TRBD1. This CDR3 comprises 15 residues. Germline loops: CDR1 PRHDT, CDR2 FYEKMQ (reference sequence). The V segment lost 5 bases and the J segment 1 base; nucleotides outside the gene matches: 6. CDR3 sequence (DNA): TGTGCCAGCAGCCAGACAGGGAGTGGCACAGATACGCAGTATTTT. The encoded protein is CASSQTGSGTDTQYF.

V usage is TRBV19 and J usage is TRBJ2-2, with D possibly matching TRBD1 (9 bases). This CDR3 contains 17 residues. The germline V gene has CDR1 LNHDA and CDR2 SQIVND (reference sequence). Trimming took off 8 bases at V and 1 base at J, with 20 bases between the two ends. CDR3 sequence reads: CASRGGDRVLNTGELFF. Here the CDR3 DNA reads TGTGCCAGTCGGGGGGGGGACAGGGTCTTGAACACCGGGGAGCTGTTTTTT.

V is TRBV15 and J is TRBJ2-1; a weak D match, TRBD2 (6 bases). Germline V gene sequence: CDR1 LNHNV, CDR2 YYDKDF (reference sequence). This CDR3 has 17 residues. Trimming left V 5 bases short and J 3 bases short, with 20 bases between. Here the CDR3 DNA reads TGTGCCACCAGCGCCCAACCGGGACCCGGGAGCTACAATGAGCAGTTCTTC. Encoded protein: CATSAQPGPGSYNEQFF.

The chain is built from TRBV6-4 and TRBJ2-2; 10 bases line up with TRBD1. V shed 0 bases, J shed 5 bases, and the junction held 3 bases outside the gene matches. The CDR3 is made up of 16 amino acids. CDR1 and CDR2 (germline): MRHNA, SNTAGT. CDR3 amino acids: CASSDSPGQGTGELFF. In DNA, the CDR3 is TGTGCCAGCAGTGACTCCCCGGGACAGGGGACCGGGGAGCTGTTTTTT.

This sequence joins TRBV10-2 and TRBJ2-7; 10 nucleotides match TRBD2. V lost 8 bases and J lost 0; bases outside the gene matches: 4. From germline, CDR1 is WSHSY and CDR2 SAAADI. The CDR3 loop spans 14 amino acids. The CDR3 region has the DNA TGCGCCAGCGCAAGGACTAGCGGCTCCTACGAGCAGTACTTC. Amino acids: CASARTSGSYEQYF.

The chain joins TRBV19 to TRBJ1-5; 11 bases agree with TRBD1. CDR1 is LNHDA, CDR2 SQIVND, per germline (reference sequence). The CDR3 is 14 amino acids. With V trimmed by 5 bases and J by 4 bases, 1 base remained unmatched. The CDR3 DNA is TGTGCCAGTAGTGGACAGGGGGCGAATCAGCCCCAGCATTTT. Translation gives CASSGQGANQPQHF.

The CDR3: CASRLAGGPFNEQFF. For the CDR3, the DNA is TGTGCCAGCAGACTAGCGGGAGGGCCCTTCAATGAGCAGTTCTTC. The chain is built from TRBV28 and TRBJ2-1, with TRBD2 identical over 13 bases. CDR3 length: 15 residues. Germline V gene sequence: CDR1 MDHEN, CDR2 SYDVKM. V lost 6 bases and J lost 6; bases outside the gene matches: 5.